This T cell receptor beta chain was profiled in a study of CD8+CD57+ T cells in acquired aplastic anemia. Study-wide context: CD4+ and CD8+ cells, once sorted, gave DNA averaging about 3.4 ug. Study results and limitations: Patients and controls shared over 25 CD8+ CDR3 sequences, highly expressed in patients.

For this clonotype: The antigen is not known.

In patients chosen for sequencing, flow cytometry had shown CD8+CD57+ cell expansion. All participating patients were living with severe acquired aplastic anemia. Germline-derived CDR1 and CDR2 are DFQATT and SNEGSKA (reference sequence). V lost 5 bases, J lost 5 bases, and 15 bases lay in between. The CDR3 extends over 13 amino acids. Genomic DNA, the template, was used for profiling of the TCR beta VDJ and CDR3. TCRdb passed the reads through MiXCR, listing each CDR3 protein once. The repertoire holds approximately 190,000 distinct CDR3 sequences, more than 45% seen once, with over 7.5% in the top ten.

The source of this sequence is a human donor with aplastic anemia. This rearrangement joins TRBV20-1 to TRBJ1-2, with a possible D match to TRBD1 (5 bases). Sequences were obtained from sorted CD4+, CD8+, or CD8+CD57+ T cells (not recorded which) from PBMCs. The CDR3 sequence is CSARAGTRYGYTF. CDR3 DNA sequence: TGCAGTGCTCGGGCCGGGACTAGATATGGCTACACCTTC.